Listed below are T cell receptor beta chains from one sample, sequenced in a study of cytomegalovirus exposure and HLA in healthy donors. Libraries were prepared by immunoSEQ multiplex PCR; TCRdb keeps only in-frame clonotypes and omits some of them. Recorded for this sample: 120,000 to 150,000 clones. The specimen was PBMCs. These receptors originate from a man in his forties or fifties in good health and CMV-seronegative. Each CDR3 is given with its conserved first and last residue. A D gene is named only where the DNA matches it firmly.

d_call	v_call	j_call	cdr3_aa	cdr3_nt
-	TRBV28	TRBJ2-2	CASSGRSSSSTGELFF	TGTGCCAGCAGTGGTAGGTCTAGCAGTAGCACCGGGGAGCTGTTTTTT
TRBD1	TRBV6-6	TRBJ1-5	CASSYSGGGGEQPQHF	TGTGCCAGCAGTTACTCGGGAGGAGGGGGCGAACAGCCCCAGCATTTT
-	TRBV9	TRBJ1-4	CASSVSGGNEKLFF	TGTGCCAGCAGCGTATCCGGAGGTAATGAAAAACTGTTTTTT
TRBD1	TRBV18	TRBJ2-5	CASSPGTDQETQYF	TGTGCCAGCTCCCCCGGGACAGACCAAGAGACCCAGTACTTC
-	TRBV4-2	TRBJ2-5	CASSQEPQGMQETQYF	TGTGCCAGCAGCCAAGAGCCGCAGGGAATGCAAGAGACCCAGTACTTC
TRBD2	TRBV4-1	TRBJ2-5	CASSQEGGFKYF	TGCGCCAGCAGCCAAGAGGGGGGGTTCAAGTACTTC
TRBD1	TRBV9	TRBJ1-2	CASSRQGVADYGYTF	TGTGCCAGCAGCAGACAGGGGGTAGCTGACTATGGCTACACCTTC
TRBD1	TRBV4-1	TRBJ2-1	CASSQDRDRTYNEQFF	TGCGCCAGCAGCCAAGATCGGGACAGGACCTACAATGAGCAGTTCTTC
TRBD1	TRBV5-4	TRBJ1-2	CASSVQGHYGYTF	TGTGCCAGCAGCGTACAGGGGCACTATGGCTACACCTTC
TRBD1	TRBV4-3	TRBJ2-5	CASSQARQGVKETQYF	TGCGCCAGCAGCCAAGCCCGACAGGGAGTAAAAGAGACCCAGTACTTC
TRBD1	TRBV19	TRBJ2-7	CASSRSGGHSYEQYF	TGTGCCAGTAGTAGGTCAGGGGGCCATTCCTACGAGCAGTACTTC
-	TRBV4-1	TRBJ1-5	CASSQGRGYSNQPQHF	TGCGCCAGCAGCCAGGGCAGGGGCTATAGCAATCAGCCCCAGCATTTT
TRBD1	TRBV7-2	TRBJ1-4	CASSLLRGQGTNEKLFF	TGTGCCAGCAGCTTATTAAGGGGACAGGGGACTAATGAAAAACTGTTTTTT
TRBD1	TRBV29-1	TRBJ1-1	CSVGQVPGTEAFF	TGCAGCGTAGGACAGGTTCCGGGGACTGAAGCTTTCTTT
-	TRBV5-1	TRBJ2-1	CASSLEQGIDQFF	TGCGCCAGCAGCTTGGAGCAGGGTATAGATCAATTCTTC
TRBD1	TRBV6-1	TRBJ1-6	CASSGSGDRDYSPLHF	TGTGCCAGCAGTGGCAGTGGGGACAGGGATTATTCACCCCTCCACTTT
-	TRBV7-2	TRBJ2-1	CASSSSGGQFF	TGTGCCAGCAGCTCCTCCGGTGGGCAGTTCTTC
TRBD1	TRBV11-2	TRBJ1-4	CASSLEQGREKLFF	TGTGCCAGCAGCTTAGAACAGGGGAGAGAAAAACTGTTTTTT
-	TRBV4-1	TRBJ1-3	CASSQDSSGNTIYF	TGCGCCAGCAGCCAAGACAGCTCTGGAAACACCATATATTTT
TRBD1	TRBV5-4	TRBJ2-7	CASSSWPGQGASYEQYF	TGTGCCAGCAGCTCTTGGCCGGGACAGGGGGCCTCCTACGAGCAGTACTTC
-	TRBV7-2	TRBJ1-6	CASSLGLPSSPLHF	TGTGCCAGCAGCCTCGGACTTCCGAGTTCACCCCTCCACTTT
-	TRBV11-2	TRBJ2-4	CASSRTATQQNIQYF	TGTGCCAGCAGCCGGACAGCAACACAGCAAAACATTCAGTACTTC
-	TRBV1	TRBJ1-2	CTSSQNGGGADGYTF	TGCACCAGCAGCCAAAATGGGGGGGGCGCGGACGGCTACACCTTC
TRBD1	TRBV19	TRBJ1-2	CASSRGGTGVGYTF	TGTGCCAGTAGTAGAGGCGGGACAGGGGTTGGCTACACCTTC
TRBD1	TRBV4-3	TRBJ2-2	CASSPRWTGYTGELFF	TGCGCCAGCAGCCCCCGTTGGACAGGTTACACCGGGGAGCTGTTTTTT
TRBD1	TRBV9	TRBJ1-4	CASSTPGTGKEKLFF	TGTGCCAGCAGCACCCCCGGGACAGGGAAGGAAAAACTGTTTTTT
-	TRBV11-2	TRBJ1-6	CASSLEGSGANSPLHF	TGTGCCAGCAGCTTAGAGGGTTCAGGGGCGAATTCACCCCTCCACTTT
TRBD1	TRBV13	TRBJ2-1	CASSFPGQGVYNEQFF	TGTGCCAGCAGCTTCCCGGGACAGGGGGTTTACAATGAGCAGTTCTTC
TRBD2	TRBV4-3	TRBJ2-3	CASSQGSGGSTDTQYF	TGCGCCAGCAGCCAAGGTAGCGGGGGCAGCACAGATACGCAGTATTTT
-	TRBV6-1	TRBJ2-3	CASRRDSYTDTQYF	TGTGCCAGCAGGCGGGACAGTTACACAGATACGCAGTATTTT
-	TRBV25-1	TRBJ1-3	CASSEPLGGNAIYF	TGTGCCAGCAGTGAACCCCTGGGAGGAAACGCCATATATTTT
-	TRBV19	TRBJ1-1	CASSISTGNGNTEAFF	TGTGCCAGTAGTATCAGTACGGGGAACGGGAACACTGAAGCTTTCTTT
-	TRBV5-1	TRBJ2-5	CASSLDRQETQYF	TGCGCCAGCAGCTTGGACAGGCAAGAGACCCAGTACTTC
-	TRBV15	TRBJ1-3	CATSKQAYSGNTIYF	TGTGCCACCAGCAAACAGGCTTACTCTGGAAACACCATATATTTT
-	TRBV6-5	TRBJ1-2	CASSPYSYGYTF	TGTGCCAGCAGCCCCTACAGCTATGGCTACACCTTC
-	TRBV7-2	TRBJ1-1	CASSLGPGDTEAFF	TGTGCCAGCAGCTTAGGCCCAGGGGACACTGAAGCTTTCTTT
-	TRBV4-3	TRBJ1-6	CASSQARGSYNSPLHF	TGCGCCAGCAGCCAAGCCCGGGGCTCCTATAATTCACCCCTCCACTTT